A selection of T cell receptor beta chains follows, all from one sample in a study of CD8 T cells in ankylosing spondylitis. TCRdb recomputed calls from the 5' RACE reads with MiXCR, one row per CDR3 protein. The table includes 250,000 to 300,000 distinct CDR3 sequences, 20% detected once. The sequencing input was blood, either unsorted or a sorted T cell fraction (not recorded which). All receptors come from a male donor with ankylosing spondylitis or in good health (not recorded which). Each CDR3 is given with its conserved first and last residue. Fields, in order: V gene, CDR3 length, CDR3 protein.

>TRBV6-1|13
CASRGQGGETQYF
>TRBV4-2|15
CASSQDHWSTDTQYF
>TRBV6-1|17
CASRRLSPSSGANVLTF
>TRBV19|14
CASSRQGSSYGYTF
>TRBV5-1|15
CASSLGQGINQPQHF
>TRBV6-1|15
CASSPQGQGGYGYTF
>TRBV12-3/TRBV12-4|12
CASIYRTDTQYF
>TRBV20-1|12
CSAGVGNTEAFF
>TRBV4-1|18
CASSLRGGGLVAKNIQYF
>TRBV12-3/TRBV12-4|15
CASSFRLAGPETQYF
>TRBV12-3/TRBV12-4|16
CASSLSPRAGNQPQHF
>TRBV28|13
CASSLLRNGELFF
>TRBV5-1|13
CASSLESYNEQFF
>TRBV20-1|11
CSTGEPGQKYF
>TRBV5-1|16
CASSREPGTDNQPQHF
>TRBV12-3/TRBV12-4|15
CASSLGTVTNEKLFF
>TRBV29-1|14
CSGGGQGAGYGYTF
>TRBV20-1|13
CSASAGPRETQYF
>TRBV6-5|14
CASSSPYSNQPQHF
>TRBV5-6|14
CASSLQGGKNIQYF
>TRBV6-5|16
CASSYSAGGIYNEQFF
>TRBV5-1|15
CASSLGNENTGELFF
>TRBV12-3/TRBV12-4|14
CASSLKGTNTEAFF
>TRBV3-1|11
CASSRAGKAFF
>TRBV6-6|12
CVVRAPQETQYF
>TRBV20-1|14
CSASRFNSNQPQHF
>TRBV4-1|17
CASSQPFRGRDDSPLHF
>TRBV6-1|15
CASRKRGQGANVLTF
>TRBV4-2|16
CASSHGLIGGRTEAFF
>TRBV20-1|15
CSASPLAGVIDTQYF
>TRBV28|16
CASSWGSTSLYNEQFF
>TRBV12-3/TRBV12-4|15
CASSLASSYNSPLHF
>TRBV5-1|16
CASSLGASGGYNEQFF
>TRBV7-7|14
CASSSGTHQETQYF
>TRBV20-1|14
CSATGTDNTGELFF
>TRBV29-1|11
CSGGPTDTQYF
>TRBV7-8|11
CASSLIETQYF
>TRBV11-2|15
CASSLLTGLNTEAFF
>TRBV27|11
CASSFSNEQFF
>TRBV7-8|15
CASSTRTGDTDTQYF
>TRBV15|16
CATSRGDRGQYNEQFF
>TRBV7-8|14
CASSLGRTNYGYTF
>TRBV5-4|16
CASSSGGLAAYNEQFF
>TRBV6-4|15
CASSDGTGGTDTQYF
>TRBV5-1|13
CASTRRLGTEAFF
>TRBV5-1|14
CASSLELTRDTQYF
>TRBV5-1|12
CASSSLGSEQFF